This T cell receptor (beta chain) is drawn from a study of shared clonotypes between healthy human individuals. Study background: Each donor's CD4 naive and CD4 memory cells filled three plates apiece, CD8 naive two, and CD8 memory one.

The assay used deep level. Here immunoSEQ multiplex PCR was the method, and the copy in TCRdb shows in-frame clones only, minus some. The sample has just over 2,000,000 clones; about 95% are singletons. Germline lookup yields CDR1 MNHNS and CDR2 SASEGT. V gave up 6 bases and J gave up 9 bases; unmatched junction bases: 8. The CDR3 contains 12 residues. Naivety among CD8 cells was defined by CD45RO negativity and positive CCR7 selection, thereby excluding terminally differentiated effector memory CD45RA+ cells. Healthy HIV-negative adults without recent acute infections or vaccinations served as donors.

Sequenced sample: naive CD8+ T cells sorted from blood. This receptor was obtained from a young man in good health. The chain links TRBV6-1 to TRBJ2-7, with 7 bases that match TRBD1. This chain's CDR3 is CASRTGHIGQYF. The CDR3 nucleotides are TGTGCCAGCAGGACAGGGCACATCGGGCAGTACTTC.